These 29 T cell receptor beta chains originate from one sample sequenced in a study of blood T cell repertoires in COVID-19. This table comes from immunoSEQ multiplex PCR, and its TCRdb copy is limited to in-frame clones, with some not included. The repertoire consists of 150,000 to 190,000 clones, with around 83% occurring once and the leading ten covering more than 6.5%. The sample taken for sequencing was peripheral blood. The receptors here all came from a woman aged 55-70 years with COVID-19, enrolled during active disease.

The CDR3 region has the DNA TGTGCCAGCAGCCCCCGACAGGGGGCTGGAAACACCATATATTTT. Its translation: CASSPRQGAGNTIYF. The J gene is TRBJ1-3, the V gene TRBV5-6; 9 bases fit TRBD1. The CDR3 has 15 amino acids. The germline CDR1 and CDR2 sequences are SGHDT and YYEEEE. V lost 4 bases to trimming and J lost 2 bases; unmatched junction nucleotides: 4.

V usage is TRBV6-5 and J usage is TRBJ1-5; D not certain. V gave up 2 bases and J gave up 5 bases, with 7 bases separating them. The V gene's germline CDR1 is MNHEY and CDR2 SVGAGI. The CDR3 loop spans 13 amino acids. The CDR3 nucleotides read TGTGCCAGCAGTTACGGCATGTATCAGCCCCAGCATTTT. This gives the protein CASSYGMYQPQHF.

The gene calls are TRBV11-2 and TRBJ1-2, with 7 bases identical to TRBD1. Germline lookup yields CDR1 SGHAT and CDR2 FQNNGV. Losses at the gene ends were 0 bases for V and 8 bases for J; bases not matched to a gene: 6. This CDR3 has 14 residues. The DNA for the CDR3 is TGTGCCAGCAGCTTAGATCGACAGGGCGGAGGCTACACCTTC. The encoded protein is CASSLDRQGGGYTF.

The J gene is TRBJ2-7, the V gene TRBV18; 7 positions agree with TRBD2. V was clipped by 3 bases and J by 0 bases; unmatched bases: 8. Germline-derived CDR1 and CDR2 are KGHSH and LQKENI. CDR3 length: 16 amino acids. The CDR3 region is CASSPIAGLSSYEQYF. In nucleotides, the CDR3 is TGTGCCAGCTCACCGATAGCGGGTCTTAGCTCCTACGAGCAGTACTTC.

The chain employs TRBV4-1 and TRBJ1-5; perhaps TRBD1 as D (5 bases). Germline V lookup: CDR1 MGHRA, CDR2 YSYEKL. CDR3 length: 15 amino acids. Trimming stripped 2 bases from V and 2 bases from J, with 10 bases between. The CDR3 DNA is TGCGCCAGCAGCCAAACCGACAGCCGCAATCAGCCCCAGCATTTT. This gives the protein CASSQTDSRNQPQHF.

The chain carries TRBV7-3 and TRBJ1-1, with TRBD1 identical over 8 bases. Germline lookup yields CDR1 SGHTA and CDR2 FQGTGA. The CDR3 contains 15 residues. The trim removed 5 bases at V and 1 base at J, leaving 6 bases unmatched. Here the CDR3 reads CASSPGGGRNTEAFF. Here the CDR3 DNA reads TGTGCCAGCAGCCCAGGGGGCGGTAGGAACACTGAAGCTTTCTTT.

The chain joins TRBV6-1 to TRBJ1-1; the D gene is possibly TRBD1 (5 bases). This CDR3 spans 12 amino acids. Trimming removed 2 bases from V and 10 bases from J, with 11 bases in between. Germline CDR1 and CDR2: MNHNS and SASEGT. This chain's CDR3 is CASSEYGGTAFF. CDR3 nucleotides: TGTGCCAGCAGTGAATACGGGGGTACAGCTTTCTTT.

The chain employs TRBV5-6 and TRBJ1-1, with D possibly being TRBD1 (5 bases). The length of the CDR3 is 14 residues. Germline-derived CDR1 and CDR2 are SGHDT and YYEEEE. Trimming removed 4 bases from V and 5 bases from J, with 15 bases in between. In DNA, the CDR3 is TGTGCCAGCAGCGCAGGGCGGCGTGAGACTGAAGCTTTCTTT. This encodes CASSAGRRETEAFF.

V and J are TRBV27 and TRBJ2-7; possibly TRBD2 for D (6 bases). The CDR3 runs 15 residues. The V and J ends lost 7 bases and 3 bases respectively, with 19 bases between them. Per germline, CDR1 MNHEY and CDR2 SMNVEV (reference sequence). CDR3 residues: CASKLNNLGGYEQYV. CDR3 bases: TGTGCCAGCAAGTTGAACAACTTGGGGGGCTACGAGCAGTACGTC.

The chain uses TRBV19 and TRBJ2-2, with a tentative D call TRBD1 (5 bases). The length of the CDR3 is 14 residues. The germline gives CDR1 LNHDA, CDR2 SQIVND (reference sequence). V shed 5 bases and J shed 7 bases, with 14 bases lying between them. CDR3 bases: TGTGCCAGTAGTCATAGGGGTATCGGCGGGGAGCTGTTTTTT. This encodes CASSHRGIGGELFF.

This clone has a single count. The rearrangement joins TRBV7-9 to TRBJ2-1; 9 nucleotides line up with TRBD2. The length of the CDR3 is 12 residues. CDR1 is SEHNR, CDR2 FQNEAQ, per germline (reference sequence). V shed 5 bases and J 10 bases; nucleotides not matched to a gene: 3. Written as DNA, the CDR3 is TGTGCCAGCAGCCTTACTAGCGGGGAGCAGTTCTTC. This gives the protein CASSLTSGEQFF.

The chain carries TRBV6-6 and TRBJ1-2; the match to TRBD1 covers 7 bases. The CDR3 sequence is 17 residues long. V shed 5 bases and J 0 bases; nucleotides not matched to a gene: 12. In germline, CDR1 is MNHNY, CDR2 SVGAGI (reference sequence). The CDR3 nucleotides are TGTGCCAGCAGTCCTAATAGGGACAGACGATCTAACTATGGCTACACCTTC. Residues: CASSPNRDRRSNYGYTF.

This chain connects TRBV6-4 to TRBJ2-2; 8 nucleotides match TRBD2. CDR1 and CDR2 from the germline V gene are MRHNA and SNTAGT. The CDR3 is made up of 14 amino acids. With 3 bases clipped from V and 7 bases from J, the junction kept 4 bases outside the gene matches. This CDR3 is CASSESGGNGELFF. CDR3 in DNA: TGTGCCAGCAGTGAGAGCGGGGGTAACGGGGAGCTGTTTTTT.

This clone came up once. CDR3 nucleotides: TGCGCCAGCAGCTCGGGACCCCGGGGGGACTATGGCTACACCTTC. Residues: CASSSGPRGDYGYTF. The rearrangement joins TRBV5-1 to TRBJ1-2, with D tentatively TRBD1 (5 bases). Germline V lookup: CDR1 SGHRS, CDR2 YFSETQ. Trimming stripped 3 bases from V and 3 bases from J, with 15 bases between. The CDR3 contains 15 residues.

The chain links TRBV19 to TRBJ2-7; D is perhaps TRBD1 (5 bases). CDR3 length: 14 amino acids. CDR1 LNHDA and CDR2 SQIVND come from the germline V gene (reference sequence). Trimming took off 5 bases at V and 0 bases at J, with 11 bases between the two ends. The CDR3 reads CASSRNRNSYEQYV. As DNA, the CDR3 is TGTGCCAGTAGTCGTAACAGGAACTCCTACGAGCAGTACGTC.

J is TRBJ2-2 and V is TRBV6-1; D is undetermined. The DNA end favors TRBJ1-3, so the J call may be wrong. This CDR3 is built from 14 residues. Germline-derived CDR1 and CDR2 are MNHNS and SASEGT. CDR3 residues: CASSDGVSGNTIYF. The CDR3 nucleotides are TGTGCCAGCAGTGACGGGGTTTCGGGAAACACCATATATTTT.

V gene TRBV6-1 combines with J gene TRBJ1-1, with 11 positions matching TRBD1. This CDR3 spans 16 amino acids. J gave up 3 bases and V 4 bases, and 7 bases lay outside the gene matches. CDR1 and CDR2 from the germline V gene are MNHNS and SASEGT. The CDR3 DNA sequence: TGTGCCAGCAGTGCCGGACAGGGGGCGTGGGACACTGAAGCTTTCTTT. Amino acid sequence: CASSAGQGAWDTEAFF.

The chain is built from TRBV19 and TRBJ1-4; 9 positions match TRBD1. The CDR3 loop spans 15 amino acids. Germline lookup yields CDR1 LNHDA and CDR2 SQIVND (reference sequence). Trimming took 4 bases from V and 7 from J; bases not matched to a gene: 7. In nucleotides, the CDR3 is TGTGCCAGTAGTACAACAGGGGGCGGTGGTGAAAAACTGTTTTTT. Encoded protein: CASSTTGGGGEKLFF.

The chain uses TRBV19 and TRBJ1-1; D perhaps matches TRBD1 (5 bases). The CDR3 length is 12 residues. Per the germline V gene, CDR1 is LNHDA and CDR2 is SQIVND (reference sequence). The V gene lost 2 bases and the J gene lost 7 bases, with 8 bases spanning the gap. The CDR3 sequence is CASSIRQGEAFF. CDR3 in DNA: TGTGCCAGTAGTATAAGGCAGGGTGAAGCTTTCTTT.

Worth noting for this clone: The junction departs from germline at one end; a sequencing error may be responsible. V gene TRBV11-2 combines with J gene TRBJ1-5, with TRBD1 matching over 8 bases. CDR3 length equals 15 residues. Germline V gives CDR1 SGHAT, CDR2 FQNNGV. CDR3 DNA: TGTGCCAGCAGCCTAGACAGGGGTGGCAATCAGCCCCAGCATTTT. Translated: CASSLDRGGNQPQHF. The variable domain in full, completed from reference TRBV11-2 and TRBJ1-5, reads EAGVAQSPRYKIIEKRQSVAFWCNPISGHATLYWYQQILGQGPKLLIQFQNNGVVDDSQLPKDRFSAERLKGVDSTLKIQPAKLEDSAVYLCASSLDRGGNQPQHFGDGTRLSIL.

This clone appeared once. This chain uses TRBV7-9 with TRBJ1-2; no clear D. The CDR3 totals 14 residues. The V gene's germline CDR1 is SEHNR and CDR2 FQNEAQ (reference sequence). V shed 4 bases and J shed 4 bases, with 13 bases lying between them. The CDR3 loop reads CASSSTEATYGYTF. CDR3 sequence (DNA): TGTGCCAGCAGCTCAACCGAAGCTACCTATGGCTACACCTTC.

The chain combines TRBV7-9 with TRBJ2-3; a weak D match, TRBD1 (6 bases). V was shortened by 2 bases and J by 6 bases, with 15 bases between the two germline ends. The CDR3 runs 15 residues. Germline V lookup: CDR1 SEHNR, CDR2 FQNEAQ (reference sequence). Here the CDR3 reads CASSLNLGARDTQYF. CDR3 nucleotide sequence: TGTGCCAGCAGCTTAAATTTGGGGGCGAGGGATACGCAGTATTTT.

The count of this clone is one. J is TRBJ2-1 and V is TRBV27; the match to TRBD1 covers 7 bases. Germline assignment: CDR1 MNHEY and CDR2 SMNVEV (reference sequence). After removal of 3 bases from V and 7 bases from J, the junction contained 9 bases not matched to a gene. This CDR3 has 15 residues. The CDR3: CASSFSQGNLNEQFF. The CDR3 nucleotides are TGTGCCAGCAGTTTCTCACAGGGGAATTTGAATGAGCAGTTCTTC.

The rearrangement links TRBV24-1 to TRBJ2-1, with 10 bases aligning to TRBD2. Germline-derived CDR1 and CDR2 are KGHDR and SFDVKD. With V trimmed by 3 bases and J by 6 bases, 4 bases remained unmatched. The CDR3 consists of 15 residues. The CDR3 is CATSDSGRAGNEQFF. CDR3 nucleotide sequence: TGTGCCACCAGTGATAGCGGGAGGGCCGGCAATGAGCAGTTCTTC.

The genes are TRBV6-5 and TRBJ1-6; no clear D. The V end was cut by 2 bases, the J end by 7 bases, with 6 bases between. The CDR3 totals 13 residues. Germline CDR1 and CDR2: MNHEY and SVGAGI. CDR3 sequence: CASSYDSNSPLHF. In DNA form, the CDR3 reads TGTGCCAGCAGTTACGACTCCAATTCACCCCTCCACTTT.

The genes are TRBV7-3 and TRBJ1-2; 8 nucleotides align to TRBD1. The CDR3 spans 14 residues. The V gene's germline CDR1 is SGHTA and CDR2 FQGTGA. The J segment lost 8 bases and the V segment lost 5 bases, leaving 10 bases of the junction unmatched. The CDR3 loop reads CASSITGGVGGYTF. CDR3 DNA: TGTGCCAGCAGCATCACAGGGGGGGTCGGAGGCTACACCTTC.

The chain employs TRBV5-4 and TRBJ1-4; D gene ambiguous. CDR3 length: 14 amino acids. Germline values: CDR1 SGHNT, CDR2 YYREEE (reference sequence). V was pared by 4 bases and J by 4 bases, with 11 bases between. CDR3 sequence: CASSPGASNEKLFF. The CDR3 DNA reads TGTGCCAGCAGCCCCGGTGCGAGTAATGAAAAACTGTTTTTT.

The CDR3 region has the DNA TGTGCCAGCTCACCGGCGATCCCAGGCGTAAGAACTGAAGCTTTCTTT. This codes for CASSPAIPGVRTEAFF. This chain uses TRBV18 with TRBJ1-1, with D uncertain. This CDR3 spans 16 amino acids. Trimming took off 3 bases at V and 5 bases at J, with 19 bases between the two ends. Per germline, CDR1 KGHSH and CDR2 LQKENI.

The rearrangement links TRBV7-2 to TRBJ1-5; 8 bases line up with TRBD1. Trimming removed 1 base from V and 0 bases from J; junction bases left unmatched: 8. Germline V gene lookup returns CDR1 SGHTA and CDR2 FQGNSA. The CDR3 has 18 residues. The CDR3 protein is CASSLEGQVTFSNQPQHF. The CDR3, as DNA: TGTGCCAGCAGCTTAGAGGGACAGGTGACTTTTAGCAATCAGCCCCAGCATTTT.